This entry describes one T cell receptor beta chain. The target antigen is unknown. Germline-derived CDR1 and CDR2 are SGHVS and FQNEAQ. V was clipped by 6 bases and J by 7 bases, with 13 bases between them. This CDR3 contains 13 residues. The data derive from a study of cytomegalovirus exposure and HLA in healthy donors. Clones were sequenced by immunoSEQ multiplex PCR, and TCRdb holds only the in-frame ones, with some missing. The sample lists tens of thousands of clones; roughly 90% were seen once. Study conclusions and caveats: Clusters of TCRs from the first cohort tended to co-occur in the roughly 120 validation repertoires (as a later analysis found).

V and J are TRBV7-8 and TRBJ1-5; D not certain. The sequenced sample was PBMCs. This TCR was recovered from a woman younger than 35 in good health and CMV-seronegative. The CDR3 loop is CASSYTLGQPQHF. In nucleotides, the CDR3 is TGTGCCAGCAGTTATACCCTCGGGCAGCCCCAGCATTTT.